This T cell receptor beta chain originates from a study of blood T cell repertoires in COVID-19. On the study more broadly: COVID-19 samples collected from the United States, Italy and Spain covered acute and convalescent phases. From T cells, B-cell-depleted T cells, or PBMCs came the material, which was cDNA or gDNA.

This CDR3 region has 17 residues. V lost 2 bases, J lost 0 bases, and 7 bases stayed unmatched. Germline V gives CDR1 MDHEN, CDR2 SYDVKM. There are a few counts of this clone. Seattle patient enrollment occurred during active infection, with longitudinal follow-up thereafter. The authors' processing: The authors estimated nucleated cell counts from reference gene primer amplification. Sequencing was performed with immunoSEQ multiplex PCR; in TCRdb, only in-frame clones are kept and a portion is missing. The V and J calls and the clone size are those of that table, but D and trimming were determined from the DNA. The sample has roughly 150,000 clones; around nine tenths are singletons.

Sequenced sample: peripheral blood. The chain joins TRBV28 to TRBJ2-3; 8 bases align to TRBD2. The TCR sequence derives from a woman in her 70s with COVID-19, enrolled during active disease. CDR3 residues: CASSLAGGAYSTDTQYF. The CDR3 nucleotides are TGTGCCAGCAGTTTAGCCGGGGGGGCCTATAGCACAGATACGCAGTATTTT. Supplemented by reference TRBV28 and TRBJ2-3, the full variable domain reads DVKVTQSSRYLVKRTGEKVFLECVQDMDHENMFWYRQDPGLGLRLIYFSYDVKMKEKGDIPEGYSVSREKKERFSLILESASTNQTSMYLCASSLAGGAYSTDTQYFGPGTRLTVL.